These 9 T cell receptor beta chains originate from one sample sequenced in a study of blood T cells in healthy people across ages (dated by TCRdb to the mid-2010s). Library generation was performed with 5' RACE. Sequencing relied on an Illumina HiSeq 2500. A second roughly 7 to 11 cycle PCR used a sample-barcoded 5' primer and a J-beta primer mix. TCRdb applied fastp at Q25 and MiXCR to the public reads, then kept only in-frame beta chains. Rows are combined by CDR3 protein, so each entry shows the most common genes and DNA. The sample has about 800,000 distinct CDR3 sequences on record, around half of them singletons. Over 15% of the sample is held by the ten biggest clonotypes. The sequenced sample consisted of blood. The receptors were gathered from a man at least 80 years old in good health.

The genes are TRBV6-1 and TRBJ1-2; D remains unclear. The CDR3 loop spans 16 amino acids. The germline V and J ends were trimmed by 1 base and 0 bases, with 12 bases remaining between them. The germline V gene has CDR1 MNHNS and CDR2 SASEGT. The DNA for the CDR3 is TGTGCCAGCAGTGAAGGGGGTGCACTATCTAACTATGGCTACACCTTC. Its translation is CASSEGGALSNYGYTF.

The V call is TRBV5-8, the J call TRBJ2-1; D not certain. CDR1 and CDR2 from the germline V gene are SGHTS and YDEGEE. The CDR3 spans 13 residues. With 1 base removed from V and 3 bases from J, the gap between germline ends came to 5 bases. This CDR3 is CASSLPLYNEQFF. The CDR3 region has the DNA TGTGCCAGCAGCTTGCCTCTCTACAATGAGCAGTTCTTC. Supplemented by reference TRBV5-8 and TRBJ2-1, the full variable domain reads EAGVTQSPTHLIKTRGQQATLRCSPISGHTSVYWYQQALGLGLQFLLWYDEGEERNRGNFPPRFSGRQFPNYSSELNVNALELEDSALYLCASSLPLYNEQFFGPGTRLTVL.

V is TRBV27 and J is TRBJ1-2; D call uncertain. Looked up from germline, CDR1 is MNHEY and CDR2 is SMNVEV (reference sequence). The CDR3 sequence is 9 residues long. CDR3 DNA: TGTGCAAGGAGCTATGGCTACACCTTC. This codes for CARSYGYTF.

A note on this clonotype: One end of the junction varies from germline; a read error may be responsible. The chain recombines TRBV5-1 with TRBJ1-1, with 7 bases fitting TRBD1. Germline V gives CDR1 SGHRS, CDR2 YFSETQ. The CDR3 length is 13 residues. CDR3 region: CANSLKGADQAFF. The CDR3 DNA reads as TGCGCCAACAGCCTTAAGGGGGCCGATCAAGCTTTCTTT. The complete variable domain, with remaining parts taken from reference TRBV5-1 and TRBJ1-1, reads KAGVTQTPRYLIKTRGQQVTLSCSPISGHRSVSWYQQTPGQGLQFLFEYFSETQRNKGNFPGRFSGRQFSNSRSEMNVSTLELGDSALYLCANSLKGADQAFFGQGTRLTVV.

The genes are TRBV10-3 and TRBJ1-6; TRBD1 might be the D (5 bases). CDR1 ENHRY and CDR2 SYGVKD come from the germline V gene. V gave up 4 bases and J gave up 10 bases, with 11 bases separating them. The CDR3 covers 13 residues. Here the CDR3 reads CAISGDSGSPLHF. CDR3 bases: TGTGCCATCAGTGGAGACAGCGGGTCACCCCTCCACTTT.

This clonotype was seen many times. The rearrangement joins TRBV2 to TRBJ2-2, with TRBD2 as a possible D gene (5 bases). Between the trimmed V and J ends, which lost 8 bases and 5 bases, there was a span of 15 bases. The CDR3 sequence is 14 residues long. CDR1 is SNHLY, CDR2 FYNNEI, per germline. CDR3 region: CASVEVPSTGELFF. CDR3 bases: TGTGCCAGCGTGGAGGTACCATCAACCGGGGAGCTGTTTTTT.

This clonotype was detected once. V usage is TRBV4-1 and J usage is TRBJ1-2; D remains unclear. Germline CDR1 and CDR2: MGHRA and YSYEKL. Trimming stripped 4 bases from V and 8 bases from J, with 11 bases between. This CDR3 region has 12 residues. CDR3 in DNA: TGCGCCAGCAGCCCAAACCTTAGCGGCTACACCTTC. This encodes CASSPNLSGYTF.

The chain combines TRBV7-9 with TRBJ2-3; D perhaps matches TRBD2 (7 bases). Trimming cost V 2 bases and J 2 bases, with 11 bases left between them. The CDR3 length is 15 residues. Germline assignment: CDR1 SEHNR and CDR2 FQNEAQ (reference sequence). CDR3 DNA sequence: TGTGCCAGCAGCTTACGGGGGGCCAACACAGATACGCAGTATTTT. Translated: CASSLRGANTDTQYF.

The V call is TRBV4-3, the J call TRBJ2-1; D uncertain. The CDR3 covers 15 residues. From germline, CDR1 is LGHNA and CDR2 YSLEER. V was cut by 0 bases and J by 3 bases, with 9 bases left in between. The CDR3 here is CASSQDKTVYNEQFF. CDR3 coding DNA: TGCGCCAGCAGCCAAGATAAAACAGTCTACAATGAGCAGTTCTTC.